What follows are 32 T cell receptor beta chains derived from one specimen sequenced in a study of T-cell reconstitution after alpha-beta-depleted transplantation in children. TCRbeta library preparation incorporated unique molecular identifiers. One entry per CDR3 protein results from TCRdb running MiXCR on the PCR reads. Seen here are about 980,000 distinct CDR3 sequences, about 26% observed once, and the top ten hold approximately 30%. Specimen: PBMCs, mostly from graft donor cells, collected 360 days after TCRalphabeta/CD19-depleted stem cell transplant. Receptor source: a boy younger than two who had a stem cell transplant for SCID, so the T cells may come from the graft donor.

J is TRBJ2-7 and V is TRBV27, with D tentatively TRBD2 (6 bases). This CDR3 comprises 13 residues. The V and J ends lost 6 bases and 5 bases respectively, with 14 bases between them. Per the germline V gene, CDR1 is MNHEY and CDR2 is SMNVEV (reference sequence). CDR3 DNA sequence: TGTGCCAGCAGACCGGTCTGGGGGGACGAGCAGTACTTC. As protein: CASRPVWGDEQYF.

The gene calls are TRBV7-2 and TRBJ2-5; 7 bases map to TRBD1. The germline gives CDR1 SGHTA, CDR2 FQGNSA. The CDR3 spans 14 residues. V dropped 6 bases and J dropped 4; count of bases not matched to a gene: 8. CDR3 residues: CASRQDRKRETQYF. In DNA, the CDR3 is TGTGCCAGCAGACAGGACAGGAAGAGAGAGACCCAGTACTTC.

This chain uses TRBV27 with TRBJ1-6; D is ambiguous. V lost 6 bases and J lost 0, with 12 bases in between. Germline V gives CDR1 MNHEY, CDR2 SMNVEV (reference sequence). The length of the CDR3 is 16 residues. The chain's CDR3 is CASSVGYSSYNSPLHF. The CDR3 DNA reads TGTGCCAGCAGCGTGGGATATTCCTCCTATAATTCACCCCTCCACTTT.

This clonotype was seen only a few times. The rearrangement joins TRBV15 to TRBJ2-3; D may be TRBD2 (6 bases). The CDR3 has 15 amino acids. Germline V gene data show CDR1 as LNHNV and CDR2 as YYDKDF (reference sequence). Trimming took off 2 bases at V and 1 base at J, with 10 bases between the two ends. In DNA, the CDR3 is TGTGCCACCAGCAGACGGGCTAGCGGCACAGATACGCAGTATTTT. Encoded protein: CATSRRASGTDTQYF.

This clonotype has just a few counts. V usage is TRBV7-3 and J usage is TRBJ1-1, with a possible D match to TRBD1 (5 bases). Trimming pared 3 bases from V and 1 base from J, leaving 9 bases between. The CDR3 extends over 14 amino acids. CDR1 is SGHTA and CDR2 is FQGTGA in the germline V gene. This CDR3 reads CASSFSGKNTEAFF. The CDR3 DNA is TGTGCCAGCAGCTTTTCAGGGAAGAACACTGAAGCTTTCTTT.

The V gene is TRBV5-6, the J gene TRBJ1-5; D remains unclear. The length of the CDR3 is 14 residues. Looked up from germline, CDR1 is SGHDT and CDR2 is YYEEEE. Trimming stripped 2 bases from V and 4 bases from J, with 10 bases between. This chain's CDR3 is CASSFLNMNQPQHF. In DNA, the CDR3 is TGTGCCAGCAGCTTCCTGAATATGAATCAGCCCCAGCATTTT.

The J gene is TRBJ2-4, the V gene TRBV7-2; 11 nucleotides agree with TRBD2. The V gene end was trimmed by 4 bases and the J gene end by 4 bases; junction bases not matched to a gene: 6. The CDR3 is made up of 16 amino acids. Germline V gene lookup returns CDR1 SGHTA and CDR2 FQGNSA. The chain's CDR3 is CASSSKGLAAKNIQYF. The CDR3 nucleotides read TGTGCCAGCAGCTCTAAGGGACTAGCGGCAAAAAACATTCAGTACTTC.

The chain is built from TRBV4-1 and TRBJ1-4; D is possibly TRBD1 (5 bases). The V gene's germline CDR1 is MGHRA and CDR2 YSYEKL. CDR3 length: 15 residues. The V end lost 1 base, the J end lost 8 bases, and 14 bases lay between the germline ends. The CDR3 protein is CASSQVPGPQEKLFF. CDR3 in DNA: TGCGCCAGCAGCCAAGTACCGGGGCCCCAGGAAAAACTGTTTTTT.

The chain couples TRBV4-2 to TRBJ2-7, with 7 bases that match TRBD2. The CDR3 consists of 17 residues. Germline trimming cut 3 bases from V and 3 bases from J; bases unmatched to any gene: 14. The V gene's germline CDR1 is LGHNA and CDR2 YNFKEQ. This CDR3 is CASSQAPGGGPYYEQYF. The CDR3 DNA follows: TGTGCCAGCAGCCAGGCCCCCGGGGGAGGGCCCTACTACGAGCAGTACTTC.

Comments on this clonotype: A junction boundary mismatches the germline segment, possibly from a read error. The V and J genes are TRBV7-9 and TRBJ2-7; no definite D call. Germline V CDR1 and CDR2: SEHNR, FQNEAQ (reference sequence). This CDR3 spans 16 amino acids. This chain's CDR3 is CASSSPGRGVLDEQYF. The CDR3 nucleotides are TGTGCCAGCAGCTCACCGGGCCGTGGGGTTCTAGACGAGCAATACTTC.

This clonotype was recorded a few times. This chain joins TRBV10-3 and TRBJ2-3; D is possibly TRBD2 (6 bases). Trimming cost V 6 bases and J 1 base, with 17 bases left between them. The CDR3 length is 16 residues. CDR1 ENHRY and CDR2 SYGVKD come from the germline V gene. This chain's CDR3 is CAISRGPGGGTDTQYF. CDR3 bases: TGTGCCATCAGCCGAGGTCCAGGCGGGGGCACAGATACGCAGTATTTT.

This clonotype was found a few times. The CDR3 here is CASRRTWAGPDVTKKNEQFF. The CDR3 DNA reads TGTGCCAGCAGACGGACCTGGGCAGGTCCGGACGTGACGAAAAAGAATGAGCAGTTCTTC. V usage is TRBV5-6 and J usage is TRBJ2-1, with D uncertain. V lost 5 bases and J 7 bases, leaving 34 bases between the germline ends. The CDR3 is made up of 20 amino acids. Per germline, CDR1 SGHDT and CDR2 YYEEEE.

In this sample, this clonotype turned up a few times. This sequence joins TRBV28 and TRBJ1-6; possibly TRBD1 for D (5 bases). The CDR3 is 14 residues long. Trimming took off 2 bases at V and 9 bases at J, with 11 bases between the two ends. Germline CDR1 and CDR2: MDHEN and SYDVKM. CDR3: CASSLGGNGSPLHF. DNA for the CDR3: TGTGCCAGCAGTTTAGGGGGGAATGGTTCACCCCTCCACTTT. The whole variable domain, remainder taken from reference TRBV28 and TRBJ1-6, is DVKVTQSSRYLVKRTGEKVFLECVQDMDHENMFWYRQDPGLGLRLIYFSYDVKMKEKGDIPEGYSVSREKKERFSLILESASTNQTSMYLCASSLGGNGSPLHFGNGTRLTVT.

This clonotype was counted only a few times. This rearrangement joins TRBV5-1 to TRBJ1-6; no clear D gene. Germline V gives CDR1 SGHRS, CDR2 YFSETQ. Trimming left V 0 bases short and J 9 bases short, with 7 bases between. This CDR3 has 13 residues. CDR3 coding DNA: TGCGCCAGCAGCTTGGAGTGGGGTTCACCCCTCCACTTT. It is translated as CASSLEWGSPLHF.

The genes are TRBV27 and TRBJ2-5, with 9 bases fitting TRBD2. Trimming removed 4 bases from V and 4 bases from J; junction bases left unmatched: 7. Germline CDR1 reads MNHEY; CDR2 reads SMNVEV (reference sequence). The CDR3 runs to 15 residues. The chain's CDR3 is CASSSLVAGAETQYF. CDR3 sequence (DNA): TGTGCCAGCAGTTCCCTTGTAGCGGGGGCAGAGACCCAGTACTTC.

The chain is built from TRBV10-3 and TRBJ2-7; D is possibly TRBD1 (6 bases). V was trimmed by 6 bases and J by 2 bases, leaving 11 bases between them. The CDR3 loop spans 13 amino acids. Looked up from germline, CDR1 is ENHRY and CDR2 is SYGVKD. The chain's CDR3 is CAIRGGPTYEQYF. The CDR3 DNA sequence: TGTGCCATCAGAGGGGGTCCCACCTACGAGCAGTACTTC.

This clonotype was counted only a few times. CDR3 protein: CASSRTGQVKNTGELFF. Here the CDR3 DNA reads TGTGCCAGCAGCCGCACCGGACAGGTGAAGAACACCGGGGAGCTGTTTTTT. The rearrangement links TRBV6-1 to TRBJ2-2; TRBD1 matches at 7 bases. V was pared by 6 bases and J by 1 base, with 11 bases of the junction left unmatched. The CDR3 extends over 17 amino acids. The V gene's germline CDR1 is MNHNS and CDR2 SASEGT.

The CDR3 sequence: CASRHGGPAYNEQFF. CDR3 nucleotide sequence: TGTGCCAGCAGGCACGGGGGGCCTGCCTACAATGAGCAGTTCTTC. The rearrangement joins TRBV2 to TRBJ2-1; D possibly corresponds to TRBD2 (7 bases). The V and J ends lost 6 bases and 2 bases respectively, with 14 bases between them. The V gene's germline CDR1 is SNHLY and CDR2 FYNNEI. This CDR3 comprises 15 residues.

In this sample, this clonotype turned up a few times. The rearrangement links TRBV4-2 to TRBJ2-5; 8 bases map to TRBD2. This CDR3 contains 14 residues. Germline trimming cut 5 bases from V and 5 bases from J; bases unmatched to any gene: 7. Germline CDR1 and CDR2: LGHNA and YNFKEQ. In DNA form, the CDR3 reads TGTGCCAGCAGCGACCGGGGGGGCTCGGAGACCCAGTACTTC. This encodes CASSDRGGSETQYF.

This clonotype appeared a few times. The V gene is TRBV29-1, the J gene TRBJ2-7; TRBD1 matches 8 bases. Germline loops: CDR1 SQVTM, CDR2 ANQGSEA. The CDR3 length is 13 residues. After removal of 3 bases from V and 2 bases from J, the junction contained 3 bases not matched to a gene. The CDR3: CSVDGTGPYEQYF. As DNA, the CDR3 is TGCAGCGTTGACGGGACAGGTCCCTACGAGCAGTACTTC.

This clonotype appeared a single time. The chain couples TRBV4-2 to TRBJ2-3, with TRBD2 matching 10 bases. After removal of 4 bases from V and 1 base from J, the junction contained 5 bases not matched to a gene. The CDR3 spans 16 residues. CDR1 is LGHNA, CDR2 YNFKEQ, per germline. The CDR3 sequence is CASSRSGGAGTDTQYF. The CDR3 nucleotides are TGTGCCAGCAGCCGGAGCGGGGGGGCCGGCACAGATACGCAGTATTTT.

The V gene is TRBV11-2, the J gene TRBJ2-7, with D perhaps matching TRBD1 (5 bases). Trimming took 4 bases from V and 9 from J, leaving 13 bases between them. Germline lookup yields CDR1 SGHAT and CDR2 FQNNGV. This CDR3 contains 12 residues. CDR3 region: CASSYPQGRQYF. The CDR3 nucleotides read TGTGCCAGCAGCTACCCCCAGGGAAGGCAGTACTTC.

This clonotype has just a few counts. The genes are TRBV2 and TRBJ2-5, with TRBD2 identical over 13 bases. The V segment lost 4 bases and the J segment 5 bases; nucleotides outside the gene matches: 4. From germline, CDR1 is SNHLY and CDR2 FYNNEI. The CDR3 contains 15 residues. The DNA of the CDR3 is TGTGCCAGCAGTGCTCTGGGACTAGCGGGGGAGACCCAGTACTTC. It is translated as CASSALGLAGETQYF.

This clonotype was seen a few times. The chain links TRBV6-5 to TRBJ1-2; 8 bases align to TRBD1. This CDR3 spans 15 amino acids. V dropped 2 bases and J dropped 0; count of bases not matched to a gene: 2. The germline V gene has CDR1 MNHEY and CDR2 SVGAGI. CDR3 in amino acids: CASSYAQGANYGYTF. The CDR3 DNA sequence: TGTGCCAGCAGTTACGCACAGGGGGCTAACTATGGCTACACCTTC.

The rearrangement links TRBV20-1 to TRBJ2-5; no clear D gene. Trimming left V 3 bases short and J 1 base short, with 9 bases between. This CDR3 region has 13 residues. Germline lookup yields CDR1 DFQATT and CDR2 SNEGSKA (reference sequence). CDR3 coding DNA: TGCAGTGCTAGGTCGCCGGCCCAAGAGACCCAGTACTTC. Amino acid sequence: CSARSPAQETQYF.

This chain uses TRBV12-3 or TRBV12-4 with TRBJ2-5, with a possible D match to TRBD1 (6 bases). This CDR3 has 16 residues. V lost 4 bases, J lost 3 bases, and 18 bases lay in between. The CDR3 loop is CASSWATGRREETQYF. As DNA, the CDR3 is TGTGCCAGCAGTTGGGCTACAGGGAGAAGAGAAGAGACCCAGTACTTC.

Only a few counts were recorded for this clonotype. The chain has TRBV28 and TRBJ2-5; 9 bases map to TRBD2. Germline V gives CDR1 MDHEN, CDR2 SYDVKM. There are 16 residues in the CDR3. Trimming at V came to 6 bases and at J to 5 bases, leaving 13 bases not matched to a gene. DNA of the CDR3: TGTGCCAGCAGCGCTCAGGTCGCGGGGGGGCCTGAGACCCAGTACTTC. Its translation: CASSAQVAGGPETQYF. The variable domain in full, completed from reference TRBV28 and TRBJ2-5, reads DVKVTQSSRYLVKRTGEKVFLECVQDMDHENMFWYRQDPGLGLRLIYFSYDVKMKEKGDIPEGYSVSREKKERFSLILESASTNQTSMYLCASSAQVAGGPETQYFGPGTRLLVL.

The CDR3 here is CSAREWGSLAGSVNEQFF. The CDR3 DNA follows: TGCAGTGCTAGAGAATGGGGATCTCTAGCGGGGAGTGTCAATGAGCAGTTCTTC. The V and J genes are TRBV20-1 and TRBJ2-1, with TRBD2 matching over 9 bases. Trimming cost V 0 bases and J 6 bases; bases outside gene matches: 15. Germline V gives CDR1 DFQATT, CDR2 SNEGSKA (reference sequence). This CDR3 contains 18 residues.

Written as DNA, the CDR3 is TGTGCCACCAGCATCGGTAGACAGGCTGGGAATGAGCAGTTCTTC. Its protein is CATSIGRQAGNEQFF. V and J are TRBV15 and TRBJ2-1; D is possibly TRBD1 (6 bases). Germline lookup yields CDR1 LNHNV and CDR2 YYDKDF (reference sequence). The ends were cut back, 4 bases at V and 7 bases at J, with 17 bases in the middle. The CDR3 is 15 residues long.

This rearrangement joins TRBV9 to TRBJ2-3; D might be TRBD2 (6 bases). CDR3 length: 16 residues. CDR1 and CDR2 from the germline V gene are SGDLS and YYNGEE. V lost 2 bases to trimming and J lost 2 bases, with 15 bases between them. As DNA, the CDR3 is TGTGCCAGCAGCGTCTCCATAGCGGAGTACACAGATACGCAGTATTTT. This gives the protein CASSVSIAEYTDTQYF.

This clonotype was observed a few times. DNA for the CDR3: TGTGCCAGCAGCCCGTATAGACAGGGTTTCACAGATACGCAGTATTTT. Translation: CASSPYRQGFTDTQYF. V gene TRBV7-8 combines with J gene TRBJ2-3; 7 nucleotides line up with TRBD1. The CDR3 spans 16 residues. The germline CDR1 and CDR2 sequences are SGHVS and FQNEAQ. Losses at the gene ends were 5 bases for V and 2 bases for J; bases not matched to a gene: 10.

The rearrangement joins TRBV6-2 or TRBV6-3 to TRBJ2-5, with TRBD2 matching 13 bases. V lost 10 bases to trimming and J lost 2 bases; unmatched junction nucleotides: 10. Looked up from germline, CDR1 is MNHEY and CDR2 is SVGEGT. The CDR3 totals 16 residues. In nucleotides, the CDR3 is TGTGCCATCTTCGGACTAGCGGGGGCAGAGCAAGAGACCCAGTACTTC. Protein product: CAIFGLAGAEQETQYF.